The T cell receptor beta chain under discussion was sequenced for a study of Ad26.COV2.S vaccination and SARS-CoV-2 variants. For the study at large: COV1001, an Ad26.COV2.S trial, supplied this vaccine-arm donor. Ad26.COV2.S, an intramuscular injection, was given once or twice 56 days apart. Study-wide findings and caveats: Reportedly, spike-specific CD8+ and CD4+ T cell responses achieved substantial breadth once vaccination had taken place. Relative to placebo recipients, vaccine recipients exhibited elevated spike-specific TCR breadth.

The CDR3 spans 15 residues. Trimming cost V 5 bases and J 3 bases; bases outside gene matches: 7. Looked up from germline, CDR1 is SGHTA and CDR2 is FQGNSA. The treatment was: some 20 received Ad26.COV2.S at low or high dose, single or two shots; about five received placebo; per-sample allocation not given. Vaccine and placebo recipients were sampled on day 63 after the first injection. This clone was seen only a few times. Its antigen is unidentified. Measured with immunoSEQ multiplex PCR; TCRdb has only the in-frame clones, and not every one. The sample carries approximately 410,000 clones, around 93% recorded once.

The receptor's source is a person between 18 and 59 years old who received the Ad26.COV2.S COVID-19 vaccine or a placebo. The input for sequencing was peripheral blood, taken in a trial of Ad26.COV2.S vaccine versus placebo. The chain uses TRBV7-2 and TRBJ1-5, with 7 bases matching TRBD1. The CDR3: CASSAQTGLNQPQHF. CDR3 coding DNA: TGTGCCAGCAGCGCGCAGACAGGGCTCAATCAGCCCCAGCATTTT.